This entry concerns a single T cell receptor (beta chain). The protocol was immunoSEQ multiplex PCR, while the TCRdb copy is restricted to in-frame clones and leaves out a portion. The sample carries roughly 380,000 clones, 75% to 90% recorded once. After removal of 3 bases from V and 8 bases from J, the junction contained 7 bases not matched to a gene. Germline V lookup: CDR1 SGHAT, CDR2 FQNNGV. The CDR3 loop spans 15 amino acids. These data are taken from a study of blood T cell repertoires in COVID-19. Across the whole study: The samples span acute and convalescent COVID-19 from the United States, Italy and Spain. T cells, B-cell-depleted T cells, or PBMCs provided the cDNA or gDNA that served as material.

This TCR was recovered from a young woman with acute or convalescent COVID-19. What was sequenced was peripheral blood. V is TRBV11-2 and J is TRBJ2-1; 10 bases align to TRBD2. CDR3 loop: CASSLSGGALDEQFF. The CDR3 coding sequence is TGTGCCAGCAGCTTGAGCGGGGGGGCCCTGGATGAGCAGTTCTTC. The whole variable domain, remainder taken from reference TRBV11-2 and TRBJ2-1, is EAGVAQSPRYKIIEKRQSVAFWCNPISGHATLYWYQQILGQGPKLLIQFQNNGVVDDSQLPKDRFSAERLKGVDSTLKIQPAKLEDSAVYLCASSLSGGALDEQFFGPGTRLTVL.